The T cell receptor beta chain described here comes from a study of vaccination and CD4 T cells after COVID-19. Germline-derived CDR1 and CDR2 are MNHNS and SASEGT. The CDR3 extends over 13 amino acids. V shed 8 bases and J shed 0 bases, with 9 bases lying between them. On this clonotype itself: As yet, its antigen is unknown.

The assay that was used to sequence DNA from cultured CD4+ T cells was the Oncomine TCR Beta short-read assay. TCRdb re-analysed the PCR reads in MiXCR, keeping a single row per CDR3 protein. Of approximately 22,000 distinct CDR3 sequences in the sample, around 42% were seen once. Time point meaning: late sampling 161 to 241 days after vaccination in three convalescent patients. Treatment noted: roughly 11-day PBMC culture with coronavirus spike peptide pools or control peptides (ViraFEST assay). Via ViraFEST, peptide pools expanded antigen-specific T cells before TCR sequencing. The chain couples TRBV6-1 to TRBJ2-3, with D possibly matching TRBD2 (6 bases). Material: CD4+ T cells from blood, cultured in vitro, obtained about 7 months after SARS-CoV-2 vaccination. The clonotype comes from a human donor who had recovered from COVID-19. The chain's CDR3 is CASGRDSTDTQYF. The DNA for the CDR3 is TGTGCCAGCGGGCGGGATAGCACAGATACGCAGTATTTT.